This T cell receptor (beta chain) was found in a study of Graves' ophthalmopathy and Graves' hyperthyroidism. Points from the study as a whole: Detected in blood as well were most expanded thyroid clonotypes with frequency above 0.001. It was with about 68% sensitivity and under 85% specificity that the model predicted ophthalmopathy progression.

The CDR3 is 15 amino acids. Germline CDR1 reads DFQATT; CDR2 reads SNEGSKA (reference sequence). V lost 3 bases and J lost 2, with 17 bases in between. Researchers took RNA transcripts and amplified TCR beta CDR3 regions from them. HTBI primers served in a first-round RT-PCR, which a second-round multiplex PCR followed. TCRdb ran MiXCR on the multiplex PCR reads and lists one entry per CDR3 protein. This sample has roughly 300,000 distinct CDR3 sequences; roughly 15% occur once, and the top ten carry about 12%. This clonotype was picked up many times. The target antigen is unknown. The chain uses TRBV20-1 and TRBJ2-7, with D perhaps given as TRBD1 or TRBD2 (5 bases each). The sequence came from an adult man with Graves' ophthalmopathy. Sequenced input: peripheral blood. The DNA of the CDR3 is TGCAGTGCTAGCCGTCGAGGGGACCTCACCTACGAGCAGTACTTC. Translated: CSASRRGDLTYEQYF.